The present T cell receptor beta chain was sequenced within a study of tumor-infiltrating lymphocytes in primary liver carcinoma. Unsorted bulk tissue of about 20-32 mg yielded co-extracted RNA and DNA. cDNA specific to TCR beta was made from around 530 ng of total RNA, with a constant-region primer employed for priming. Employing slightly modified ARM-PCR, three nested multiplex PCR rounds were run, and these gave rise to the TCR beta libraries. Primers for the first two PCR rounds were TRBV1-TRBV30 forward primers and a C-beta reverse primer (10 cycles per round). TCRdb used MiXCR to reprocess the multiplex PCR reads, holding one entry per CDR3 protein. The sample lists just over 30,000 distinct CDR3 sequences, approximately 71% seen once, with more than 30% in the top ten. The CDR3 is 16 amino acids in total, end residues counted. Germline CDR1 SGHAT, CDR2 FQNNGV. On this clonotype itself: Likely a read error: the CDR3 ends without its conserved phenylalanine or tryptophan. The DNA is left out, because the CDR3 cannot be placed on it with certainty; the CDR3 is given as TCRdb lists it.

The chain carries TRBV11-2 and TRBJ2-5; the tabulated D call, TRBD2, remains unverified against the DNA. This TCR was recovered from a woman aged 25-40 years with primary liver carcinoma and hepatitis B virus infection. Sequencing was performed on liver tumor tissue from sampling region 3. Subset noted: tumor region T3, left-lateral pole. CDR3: CASSFRTGTCRETKYS.